The clone carrying this T cell receptor (beta chain) was found once. Trimming pared 1 base from V and 6 bases from J, leaving 16 bases between. The CDR3 runs to 17 residues. CDR1 KGHSH and CDR2 LQKENI come from the germline V gene. Sequenced by immunoSEQ multiplex PCR; TCRdb stores in-frame clones only, minus some. Of about 300,000 clones detected, approximately 89% appear once; the ten largest clones hold about 2%. Seattle cases were enrolled at active infection and followed longitudinally. The sample is drawn from a study of blood T cell repertoires in COVID-19. For the study at large: The analysed material was cDNA or gDNA that came from T cells, B-cell-depleted T cells, or PBMCs.

The sequence was obtained from a woman in her twenties or thirties with COVID-19, enrolled during active disease. The chain recombines TRBV18 with TRBJ1-6; possible D gene TRBD1, 6 bases. The specimen was peripheral blood. Here the CDR3 reads CASSPLARQAPNSPLHF. CDR3 DNA: TGTGCCAGCTCACCACTCGCCAGACAGGCGCCTAATTCACCCCTCCACTTT. Filled out from reference TRBV18 and TRBJ1-6, the complete variable domain reads NAGVMQNPRHLVRRRGQEARLRCSPMKGHSHVYWYRQLPEEGLKFMVYLQKENIIDESGMPKERFSAEFPKEGPSILRIQQVVRGDSAAYFCASSPLARQAPNSPLHFGNGTRLTVT.